The 21 T cell receptor beta chains listed next were all sequenced from one sample in a study of blood T cell repertoires in COVID-19. Here immunoSEQ multiplex PCR was the method, and the copy in TCRdb shows in-frame clones only, minus some. The sample shows 350,000 or so clones, 87% of them seen only once. The sample was peripheral blood. The source is a woman aged 25 to 45 with COVID-19, enrolled during active disease.

A single count supports this clone. V and J are TRBV7-9 and TRBJ1-1, with unresolved D. The CDR3 runs 13 residues. The V end was cut by 0 bases, the J end by 7 bases, with 9 bases between. Germline CDR1 reads SEHNR; CDR2 reads FQNEAQ (reference sequence). The CDR3 sequence is CASSLATGYEAFF. DNA of the CDR3: TGTGCCAGCAGCTTAGCAACGGGTTATGAAGCTTTCTTT.

J is TRBJ2-7 and V is TRBV6-6, with D maybe TRBD1 (6 bases). The germline gives CDR1 MNHNY, CDR2 SVGAGI (reference sequence). The CDR3 has 13 residues. The V end lost 4 bases, the J end lost 3 bases, and 10 bases lay between the germline ends. The CDR3 DNA follows: TGTGCCAGCAGTTTGGGACACTTCTACGAGCAGTACTTC. Translating it yields CASSLGHFYEQYF.

The chain links TRBV14 to TRBJ1-4; D gene ambiguous. V was shortened by 1 base and J by 7 bases, with 7 bases between the two germline ends. Germline V lookup: CDR1 SGHDN, CDR2 FVKESK. The length of the CDR3 is 13 residues. Written as DNA, the CDR3 is TGTGCCAGCAGCCAAGTCAGTGGTGAAAAACTGTTTTTT. It is translated as CASSQVSGEKLFF.

This chain links TRBV6-2 or TRBV6-3 with TRBJ1-1, with D maybe TRBD1 (6 bases). Per germline, CDR1 MNHEY and CDR2 SVGEGT. V dropped 7 bases and J dropped 4 bases, with 16 bases sitting between them. The CDR3 length is 14 residues. The CDR3 bases are TGTGCCAGCACCCCACTAAGGGGGGGCACTGAAGCTTTCTTT. Amino acids: CASTPLRGGTEAFF.

The V gene is TRBV6-1, the J gene TRBJ2-4, with TRBD2 matching over 8 bases. Germline V gives CDR1 MNHNS, CDR2 SASEGT. CDR3 size: 16 residues. V lost 0 bases to trimming and J lost 0 bases; unmatched junction nucleotides: 1. This CDR3 is CASSEALAGAKNIQYF. The DNA of the CDR3 is TGTGCCAGCAGTGAAGCGCTAGCGGGAGCCAAAAACATTCAGTACTTC.

The chain joins TRBV25-1 to TRBJ1-6; perhaps TRBD1 as D (6 bases). The CDR3 extends over 13 amino acids. V was pared by 4 bases and J by 11 bases, with 12 bases between. Looked up from germline, CDR1 is MGHDK and CDR2 is SYGVNS. CDR3 nucleotides: TGTGCCAGCAGTGCGCACAGGGATGCACCCCTCCACTTT. It is translated as CASSAHRDAPLHF.

The V and J genes are TRBV7-3 and TRBJ1-1; D gene ambiguous. Deletions cut 2 bases from V and 0 bases from J, with 16 bases between. Germline V CDR1 and CDR2: SGHTA, FQGTGA. The CDR3 totals 17 residues. The CDR3 spells CASSLYLGRPMNTEAFF. The CDR3 bases are TGTGCCAGCAGCTTATATCTAGGGAGGCCTATGAACACTGAAGCTTTCTTT.

The chain employs TRBV12-3 or TRBV12-4 and TRBJ2-1, with 10 bases matching TRBD1. CDR3 length: 12 amino acids. V trimming: 8 bases; J trimming: 7 bases; junction bases outside the gene matches: 2. Here the CDR3 DNA reads TGTGCCAGCCGGGACAGGGGAAATGAGCAGTTCTTC. Translating it yields CASRDRGNEQFF.

The genes are TRBV6-1 and TRBJ2-7, with TRBD2 as a possible D gene (5 bases). The CDR3 is made up of 14 amino acids. V was shortened by 0 bases and J by 3 bases, with 9 bases between the two germline ends. Germline CDR1 and CDR2: MNHNS and SASEGT. The CDR3 DNA is TGTGCCAGCAGTGAAGCGGCCGACTACTACGAGCAGTACTTC. As protein: CASSEAADYYEQYF.

The gene calls are TRBV5-6 and TRBJ2-1, with 11 nucleotides matching TRBD2. Germline assignment: CDR1 SGHDT and CDR2 YYEEEE. With V trimmed by 4 bases and J by 0 bases, 12 bases remained unmatched. The CDR3 contains 19 residues. CDR3 in amino acids: CASSPRGTSGTYSYNEQFF. As DNA, the CDR3 is TGTGCCAGCAGCCCGCGTGGGACTAGCGGAACCTACTCCTACAATGAGCAGTTCTTC. The entire variable domain, with the rest obtained from reference TRBV5-6 and TRBJ2-1, is as follows: DAGVTQSPTHLIKTRGQQVTLRCSPKSGHDTVSWYQQALGQGPQFIFQYYEEEERQRGNFPDRFSGHQFPNYSSELNVNALLLGDSALYLCASSPRGTSGTYSYNEQFFGPGTRLTVL.

The V gene is TRBV5-4, the J gene TRBJ2-7; D unclear. V shed 0 bases and J shed 6 bases, with 13 bases lying between them. The length of the CDR3 is 14 residues. CDR1 is SGHNT, CDR2 YYREEE, per germline (reference sequence). For the CDR3, the DNA is TGTGCCAGCAGCTTGGCGGGTAGAATAGTCGAGCAGTACTTC. Its protein product is CASSLAGRIVEQYF.

Written as DNA, the CDR3 is TGTGCTAGCACCTTAAGCGGGAGAGGCACAGATACGCAGTATTTT. Its translation is CASTLSGRGTDTQYF. The chain joins TRBV12-5 to TRBJ2-3; 8 positions match TRBD2. Trimming took 9 bases from V and 1 from J; bases not matched to a gene: 9. Germline values: CDR1 LGHNT, CDR2 FRNRAP. The CDR3 spans 15 residues.

J is TRBJ2-1 and V is TRBV4-1, with D possibly TRBD1 on 6 matching bases. Trimming left V 1 base short and J 0 bases short, with 7 bases between. Germline CDR1 and CDR2: MGHRA and YSYEKL. This CDR3 region has 15 residues. The CDR3 here is CASSQVGGSYNEQFF. CDR3 in DNA: TGCGCCAGCAGCCAAGTAGGGGGCTCCTACAATGAGCAGTTCTTC.

The chain has TRBV11-2 and TRBJ1-1; 7 bases line up with TRBD1. The CDR3 sequence is 14 residues long. J lost 0 bases, V lost 5 bases, and 3 bases had no gene match. Germline CDR1 and CDR2: SGHAT and FQNNGV. The CDR3 region has the DNA TGTGCCAGCAGCATTGACAGGGTGAACACTGAAGCTTTCTTT. This encodes CASSIDRVNTEAFF.

DNA for the CDR3: TGTGCCAGCAGCCAAGATCTAGCGGGAGGGCCGGTCGGGGAGCTGTTTTTT. This encodes CASSQDLAGGPVGELFF. The chain carries TRBV4-2 and TRBJ2-2; 12 nucleotides match TRBD2. CDR1 is LGHNA, CDR2 YNFKEQ, per germline. The ends lost 0 bases at V and 7 bases at J; junction bases unmatched: 6. CDR3 length: 17 residues.

CDR3 sequence reads: CASFRGGEWGTEAFF. The DNA of the CDR3 is TGTGCCAGCTTTAGGGGGGGCGAATGGGGCACTGAAGCTTTCTTT. The chain recombines TRBV28 with TRBJ1-1; D is perhaps TRBD1 (6 bases). This CDR3 has 15 amino acids. V lost 8 bases and J 4 bases, leaving 20 bases between the germline ends. Germline assignment: CDR1 MDHEN and CDR2 SYDVKM.

The J gene is TRBJ1-1, the V gene TRBV6-5; possibly TRBD1 for D (5 bases). V shed 6 bases and J shed 7 bases, with 12 bases lying between them. Germline values: CDR1 MNHEY, CDR2 SVGAGI. The CDR3 loop spans 12 amino acids. This chain's CDR3 is CASSDADNEAFF. In DNA, the CDR3 is TGTGCCAGCAGCGATGCGGACAATGAAGCTTTCTTT.

This rearrangement joins TRBV27 to TRBJ2-5; possible D gene TRBD2, 5 bases. From germline, CDR1 is MNHEY and CDR2 SMNVEV (reference sequence). The CDR3 has 16 amino acids. Trimming removed 4 bases at V and 1 base at J, with 16 bases between. The CDR3: CASSSNSEILQETQYF. The CDR3 nucleotides are TGTGCCAGCAGTTCAAATAGCGAGATCCTCCAAGAGACCCAGTACTTC.

Comments on this clone: At one end the junction does not follow the germline gene, possibly because of a read error. The V gene is TRBV7-7, the J gene TRBJ2-1, with D possibly being TRBD1 (5 bases). This CDR3 is built from 13 residues. Germline CDR1 is SSHAT and CDR2 is FNYEAQ (reference sequence). CDR3 sequence reads: CASSLDQGREQFF. In DNA, the CDR3 is TGTGCTAGCAGCTTAGATCAGGGTCGGGAGCAGTTCTTC. Drawing the rest from reference TRBV7-7 and TRBJ2-1, the complete variable domain is GAGVSQSPRYKVTKRGQDVTLRCDPISSHATLYWYQQALGQGPEFLTYFNYEAQPDKSGLPSDRFSAERPEGSISTLTIQRTEQRDSAMYRCASSLDQGREQFFGPGTRLTVL.

The rearrangement links TRBV18 to TRBJ2-3; 9 bases are shared with TRBD2. CDR1 is KGHSH and CDR2 is LQKENI in the germline V gene. V dropped 0 bases and J dropped 3; count of bases not matched to a gene: 1. CDR3 length equals 15 residues. The CDR3 sequence: CASSPPSGRTDTQYF. The CDR3 bases are TGTGCCAGCTCACCACCTAGCGGGAGAACAGATACGCAGTATTTT.

V and J are TRBV25-1 and TRBJ2-7; 8 nucleotides agree with TRBD2. This CDR3 region has 12 residues. The germline V gene has CDR1 MGHDK and CDR2 SYGVNS. Trimming at V came to 9 bases and at J to 6 bases, leaving 7 bases not matched to a gene. The CDR3: CASRGLASEQYF. In nucleotides, the CDR3 is TGTGCCAGTCGAGGACTAGCAAGCGAGCAGTACTTC.